These 15 T cell receptor beta chains were all obtained from the same sample, sequenced in a study of cytomegalovirus exposure and HLA in healthy donors. In the PCR, 60 Vbeta and 13 Jbeta primers were used. Sequenced by immunoSEQ multiplex PCR; TCRdb stores in-frame clones only, minus some. Of 150,000 to 200,000 clones in the sample, about 72% were seen once. Sequencing was done on a sample of PBMCs. The receptors here all came from a human donor in good health.

The rearrangement links TRBV11-2 to TRBJ1-5; D is perhaps TRBD1 (5 bases). The V end was cut by 6 bases, the J end by 2 bases, with 17 bases between. CDR3 size: 16 residues. Germline loops: CDR1 SGHAT, CDR2 FQNNGV. CDR3 nucleotides: TGTGCCAGCAGGAGGGCCGGAGGGGAGGGCAATCAGCCCCAGCATTTT. Translating gives CASRRAGGEGNQPQHF.

V and J are TRBV5-1 and TRBJ1-1, with TRBD1 matching 10 bases. The CDR3 runs to 17 residues. Trimming took 0 bases from V and 3 from J; bases not matched to a gene: 8. In germline, CDR1 is SGHRS, CDR2 YFSETQ. CDR3 in amino acids: CASSLGAGTGADTEAFF. In DNA form, the CDR3 reads TGCGCCAGCAGCTTGGGGGCCGGGACAGGGGCGGACACTGAAGCTTTCTTT.

V usage is TRBV27 and J usage is TRBJ2-7; the match to TRBD1 covers 9 bases. The germline CDR1 and CDR2 sequences are MNHEY and SMNVEV (reference sequence). The CDR3 length is 15 residues. The ends lost 0 bases at V and 1 base at J; junction bases unmatched: 1. The CDR3 DNA follows: TGTGCCAGCAGTTTATCGGGGACAGGGTCCTACGAGCAGTACTTC. Translating gives CASSLSGTGSYEQYF.

The chain links TRBV30 to TRBJ1-5, with 8 bases fitting TRBD1. Germline CDR1 reads GTSNPN; CDR2 reads SVGIG (reference sequence). Germline trimming cut 0 bases from V and 2 bases from J; bases unmatched to any gene: 9. The length of the CDR3 is 17 residues. CDR3 nucleotides: TGTGCCTGGAGTGTGCGGACAGGGACGTGGGGCAATCAGCCCCAGCATTTT. The encoded protein is CAWSVRTGTWGNQPQHF.

This clone appeared a few times. V and J are TRBV4-1 and TRBJ1-2; 9 bases match TRBD1. Germline CDR1 reads MGHRA; CDR2 reads YSYEKL. CDR3 length equals 15 residues. The trim removed 6 bases at V and 4 bases at J, leaving 9 bases unmatched. The CDR3 protein is CASSYPGQGGYGYTF. The CDR3 DNA follows: TGCGCCAGCAGTTACCCGGGACAGGGAGGCTATGGCTACACCTTC.

This clone was detected once. This rearrangement joins TRBV7-8 to TRBJ1-4; 8 nucleotides line up with TRBD1. Unmatched junction bases numbered 9, after V lost 5 bases and J lost 7 bases. Germline CDR1 SGHVS, CDR2 FQNEAQ. The CDR3 runs to 15 residues. CDR3 residues: CASSPEGQVLEKLFF. The CDR3 DNA sequence: TGTGCCAGCAGCCCGGAGGGACAGGTCCTTGAAAAACTGTTTTTT.

V usage is TRBV4-1 and J usage is TRBJ2-7; no clear D gene. Trimming left V 0 bases short and J 2 bases short, with 8 bases between. CDR3 length: 14 amino acids. The germline CDR1 and CDR2 sequences are MGHRA and YSYEKL. The CDR3 DNA reads TGCGCCAGCAGCCAAGATCGCAGCGCCTACGAGCAGTACTTC. This gives the protein CASSQDRSAYEQYF.

The chain links TRBV5-4 to TRBJ2-7; TRBD2 aligns across 8 bases. V lost 3 bases and J lost 2; bases outside the gene matches: 7. The CDR3 is 15 amino acids. The V gene's germline CDR1 is SGHNT and CDR2 YYREEE (reference sequence). CDR3: CASSSRTAGAYEQYF. Written as DNA, the CDR3 is TGTGCCAGCAGCTCACGGACAGCGGGGGCCTACGAGCAGTACTTC.

The CDR3: CASSGQVLDQPQHF. CDR3 bases: TGTGCCAGCAGCGGGCAGGTTTTGGATCAGCCCCAGCATTTT. The J gene is TRBJ1-5, the V gene TRBV7-9; D call uncertain. The length of the CDR3 is 14 residues. Deletions cut 5 bases from V and 5 bases from J, with 13 bases between. Germline CDR1 SEHNR, CDR2 FQNEAQ (reference sequence).

This clone was found a few times. J is TRBJ2-3 and V is TRBV18, with D possibly TRBD1 on 5 matching bases. Trimming removed 0 bases from V and 4 bases from J, with 8 bases in between. Germline-derived CDR1 and CDR2 are KGHSH and LQKENI. The CDR3 sequence is 14 residues long. CDR3 region: CASSPPDISDTQYF. CDR3 nucleotides: TGTGCCAGCTCACCACCGGACATCTCAGATACGCAGTATTTT.

The chain uses TRBV6-4 and TRBJ1-1, with 9 bases lining up with TRBD1. The CDR3 covers 19 residues. Germline V CDR1 and CDR2: MRHNA, SNTAGT. With 10 bases clipped from V and 6 bases from J, the junction kept 27 bases outside the gene matches. CDR3 residues: CATTSGPTQDRGERAEAFF. The CDR3 DNA is TGTGCCACCACTTCAGGTCCCACCCAGGACAGGGGAGAGAGGGCTGAAGCTTTCTTT.

This sequence joins TRBV7-2 and TRBJ1-1, with D uncertain. Between the trimmed V and J ends, which lost 2 bases and 0 bases, there was a span of 7 bases. Germline V CDR1 and CDR2: SGHTA, FQGNSA. The CDR3 contains 14 residues. The CDR3 DNA is TGTGCCAGCAGCTTACTGCGGTTGAACACTGAAGCTTTCTTT. As protein: CASSLLRLNTEAFF.

The chain recombines TRBV9 with TRBJ1-1; no reliable D call. The germline V and J ends were trimmed by 0 bases and 1 base, with 13 bases remaining between them. The CDR3 is 16 amino acids. CDR1 is SGDLS and CDR2 is YYNGEE in the germline V gene. The CDR3 loop is CASSVGFPGGNTEAFF. The DNA of the CDR3 is TGTGCCAGCAGCGTAGGTTTCCCGGGAGGGAACACTGAAGCTTTCTTT.

This clone was seen once. The chain couples TRBV6-5 to TRBJ1-3; 10 bases match TRBD1. J lost 3 bases, V lost 4 bases, and 6 bases had no gene match. Germline CDR1 is MNHEY and CDR2 is SVGAGI. This CDR3 contains 16 residues. In DNA form, the CDR3 reads TGTGCCAGCAGTTCCGGGACAGGGGTGGGTGGAAACACCATATATTTT. The encoded protein is CASSSGTGVGGNTIYF.

The V and J genes are TRBV11-2 and TRBJ2-1; 12 nucleotides align to TRBD2. J gave up 7 bases and V 2 bases, and 3 bases lay outside the gene matches. This CDR3 region has 15 residues. Germline V CDR1 and CDR2: SGHAT, FQNNGV. This CDR3 reads CASSLLAGGRNEQFF. For the CDR3, the DNA is TGTGCCAGCAGCTTACTAGCGGGGGGGCGGAATGAGCAGTTCTTC.